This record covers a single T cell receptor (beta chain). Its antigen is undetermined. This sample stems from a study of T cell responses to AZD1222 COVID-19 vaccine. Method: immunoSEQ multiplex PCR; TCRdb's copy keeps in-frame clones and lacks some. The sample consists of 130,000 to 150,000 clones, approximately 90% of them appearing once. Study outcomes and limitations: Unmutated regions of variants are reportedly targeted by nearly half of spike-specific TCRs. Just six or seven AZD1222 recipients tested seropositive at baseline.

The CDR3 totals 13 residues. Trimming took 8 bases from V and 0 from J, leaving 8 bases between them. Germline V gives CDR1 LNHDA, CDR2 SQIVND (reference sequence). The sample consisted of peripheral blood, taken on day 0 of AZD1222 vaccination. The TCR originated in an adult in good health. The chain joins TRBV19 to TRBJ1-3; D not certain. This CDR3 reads CASSVLSGNTIYF. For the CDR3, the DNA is TGTGCCAGTTCAGTCCTCTCTGGAAACACCATATATTTT.